This TCR beta chain was identified in a study of naive and memory T cell subsets. An equimolar mix of two oligonucleotides served as the beta constant-region primer for TRBC1 and TRBC2. TCRdb analysed the UMI-ligation and nested PCR reads with MiXCR anew, one entry per CDR3 protein. The repertoire holds tens of thousands of distinct CDR3 sequences, about an eighth seen once, with around 20% in the top ten. The clonotype originates from a human donor in good health. Sequencing was done on a sample of effector memory CD4+ T cells from blood. Stated subset: effector memory, CD45RA- CD27-.

For the CDR3, the DNA is TGCAGTGCTTTACTCGGATCTAGCACAGATACGCAGTATTTT. Protein sequence: CSALLGSSTDTQYF. The genes are TRBV20-1 and TRBJ2-3; D gene unclear. This CDR3 spans 14 amino acids. CDR1 and CDR2 (germline): DFQATT, SNEGSKA (reference sequence). V lost 5 bases and J lost 0, with 12 bases in between.